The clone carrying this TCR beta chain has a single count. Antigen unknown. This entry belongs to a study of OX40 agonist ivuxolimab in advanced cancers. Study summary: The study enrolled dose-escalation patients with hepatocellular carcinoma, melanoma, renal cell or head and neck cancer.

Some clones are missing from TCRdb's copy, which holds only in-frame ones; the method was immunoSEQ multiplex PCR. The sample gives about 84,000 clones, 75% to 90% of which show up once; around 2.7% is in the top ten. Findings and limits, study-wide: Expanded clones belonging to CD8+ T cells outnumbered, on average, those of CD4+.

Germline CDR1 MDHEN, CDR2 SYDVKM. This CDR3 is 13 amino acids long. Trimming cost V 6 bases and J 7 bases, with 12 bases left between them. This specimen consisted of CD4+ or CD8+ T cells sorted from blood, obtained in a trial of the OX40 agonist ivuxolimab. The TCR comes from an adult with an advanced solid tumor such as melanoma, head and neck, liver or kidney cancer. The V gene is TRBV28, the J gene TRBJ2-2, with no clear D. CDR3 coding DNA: TGTGCCAGCAGCCTATATTGGGGCGGGGAGCTGTTTTTT. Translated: CASSLYWGGELFF.